The TCR beta chain described here comes from a study of cytomegalovirus exposure and HLA in healthy donors (dated by TCRdb to about 2017). For the wider study: An earlier analysis of some 500 of the donors reported about 250 Gb of sequence data and roughly 110 million unique TCR beta sequences from 150 million to 200 million T cells. Roughly 290 gigabases of sequencing data and 91 million or so unique TCR sequences made up an early release that covered over 550 HLA-typed donors. The genetic ancestry cluster associated with self-reported Caucasian donors included about 84% of the 398 genotyped donors. The study aimed to test whether cataloging public T cell receptors could reveal signatures of past pathogen exposure. Using immunosequencing, the study profiled T cell repertoires from roughly 650 subjects and related those repertoires to cytomegalovirus serostatus. In addition to the first cohort of roughly 670 subjects, a separate validation cohort of approximately 120 different subjects was used. To predict cytomegalovirus infection status, the study brought together high-throughput TCR immunosequencing, statistical association of individual TCRs with disease status, and machine learning. In a later analysis, previously published TCR beta repertoires from more than 500 donors were re-analyzed and high-resolution HLA genotyping was added so that TCR occurrence patterns could be studied. Rather than using new phenotypic data, the later analysis identified candidate immune exposures from TCR beta sequences and from how often those sequences occurred across donors. To decide whether each TCR beta V gene segment behaved as functional or pseudogenic, an earlier analysis of fewer than 750 of the donors relied on high-throughput TCR beta sequencing. Donor age, sex, ethnicity and CMV serostatus were collected together with the repertoire data. In a later genetic analysis, genome-wide SNP genotypes for about 55% of the roughly 700 donors were used, and that subset was treated as a discovery cohort. All discovery cohort repertoires had been generated on a single sequencing platform. HLA typing covered class I and class II loci at four-digit resolution. The number of typed donors differed by locus: about 629-630 for A, B, C, DRB1 and DQB1; 500 to 550 for DQA1; some 590 for DPA1; and some 450 for DPB1. Because of strong linkage in the cohort, 5 or 6 DR-DQ haplotypes were treated as single units for association and clustering. Among about 410 genotyped donors of the cohort, an average of about 220,000 unique TCR beta nucleotide sequences was sequenced per donor, of which 15% to 20% were non-productive. Here is what the overall study found, with its caveats: In an earlier analysis of some 640 of the donors, most TCR beta V segments were observed in productive rearrangements about 90% or about 30% of the time, broadly matching IMGT annotations. The study listed 150 to 200 TCR beta chains as associated with cytomegalovirus. While some public TCRs were present in many individuals, most TCR sequences turned up only very rarely across donors. A later analysis found that most CMV-associated TCR beta chains appeared HLA-restricted, with HLA associations seemingly driven largely by CMV exposure. In a later analysis, some 18,000 TCR beta sequences were associated with specific HLA alleles at a false discovery rate of 0.05. In vitro tests confirmed that a few of the cytomegalovirus-associated TCR beta chains recognize cytomegalovirus antigens. Several of the top co-occurrence clusters appeared to be linked to parvovirus B19, influenza, CMV and Epstein-Barr virus, according to a later analysis. The presence/absence analyses assumed that sequencing depth was roughly uniform across donors, and that assumption may not be true. This cohort had only TCR beta chains sequenced, and the lack of alpha or paired-chain data limited which features could be detected. According to a later analysis, TCR association rates differed among HLA loci, with DRB1 alleles showing the most associated TCRs and HLA-C alleles showing the fewest. When HLA alleles, especially DR and DQ, strongly co-occurred, attributing TCR associations to individual alleles was difficult. It was suggested by the authors that the approach could potentially be generalized to other disease states and immunological phenotypes. For the cohort, immune exposure information was limited to CMV serostatus. Fewer than 20 rarely observed V segments, including chromosome 9 orphons, were excluded from the earlier analysis of approximately 600 of the donors because counts were too low. Linkage disequilibrium might explain the correlated functional status among segregating V segments, but an unknown experimental factor could not be excluded. Some IMGT-functional V segments, including TRBV6-2 and TRBV6-3, could not be told apart with the 87-base-pair reads, so those segments were excluded. Because HLA typing was missing for some donors at each locus, association tests included only the typed subset. A further reported finding was that TCR beta sequences accurately predicted the HLA-A and HLA-B alleles for most subjects in the first cohort. V-gene and J-gene trimming of TCR beta chains was associated with a missense DCLRE1C variant in a later genetic analysis, and the association was replicated in an independent cohort. In a later analysis, HLA-associated TCR beta chains were found to be more clonally expanded and to have lower generation probabilities than equally common non-associated chains. The sequencing pipeline was judged likely to have produced a cluster of highly shared sequence variants as a technical artifact. According to a later genetic analysis, donors in an Asian-associated ancestry cluster had fewer N-insertions in productive TCRs than the approximately 610-donor mean. In both the original and validation cohorts, the classifier was reported to diagnose cytomegalovirus status with high specificity and sensitivity.

The library relied on the immunoSEQ multiplex PCR assay. A mixture of 60 forward primers for TCR Vbeta segments and 13 reverse primers for TCR Jbeta segments was used in the multiplex PCR. A multiplex PCR assay on genomic DNA amplified the CDR3 region of rearranged TCR beta genes. The amplified TCR beta libraries were sequenced on the Illumina HiSeq System as 87-base-pair reads. Per the source publication's procedure: Across the roughly 600 repertoires, a later analysis counted around 80 million unique TCR beta chains, roughly 11 million of which were shared by at least two donors. Raw reads were error-corrected and collapsed into unique sequences with a nearest-neighbor algorithm that merged closely related sequences to remove PCR and sequencing errors. V, D and J gene segments were assigned by aligning CDR3 sequences to IMGT reference sequences. For a sequence to be retained, at least a six-nucleotide match to both a V gene segment and a J gene segment was required. Rearrangements were classified as productive when the CDR3 lacked stop codons and remained in frame with V and J, and all other rearrangements were classified as non-productive. CDR3 was defined according to IMGT convention as the region running from the second conserved V-encoded cysteine to the conserved J-encoded phenylalanine. The earlier analysis of 500 to 750 of the donors excluded any sequence lacking an unambiguous match to a single V gene segment. In an earlier analysis of roughly 500 of the donors, V segments were called functional above 56.7% productive rearrangements and were called segregating when the between-donor standard deviation exceeded 5%. To diagnose cytomegalovirus status from the catalog of TCR beta chain sequences, a statistical classification framework was built. A later analysis assigned V and J genes by comparing TCR nucleotide sequences with IMGT/GENE-DB human TR gene sequences. In a later analysis, CDR3 sequences and most-parsimonious VDJ recombination scenarios were assigned using the TCRdist pipeline. In a later analysis, each TCR beta chain was defined by its CDR3 amino acid sequence together with its V-gene family, and reads lacking a unique V-gene family were excluded. In a later analysis, approximately 640 highly shared, low-generation-probability nucleotide sequences were removed to address suspected cross-contamination and a sequencing artifact. In a later analysis, a clonal expansion index for each public chain was calculated from normalized within-repertoire ranks of inferred template counts. In a later analysis, generation probabilities were computed using a VDJ recombination model fitted to out-of-frame rearrangements, and the results were checked against IGoR. In a later analysis, hypergeometric tests were used to score TCR-TCR, TCR-HLA and TCR-CMV co-occurrence, with a repertoire-size bias correction applied to TCR pairs. In a later analysis, false discovery rates were estimated by permuting HLA or CMV assignments 20 times. A later analysis grouped co-occurring TCRs with DBSCAN, adding TCRdist sequence similarity when clustering within HLA-allele-positive subsets. Repertoires with fewer than 30,000 or more than 120,000 public chains, plus five repertoires with anomalous nucleotide sharing, were excluded from co-occurrence clustering. Imported from immuneACCESS, the table was reduced by TCRdb to in-frame sequences with V and J called. These copies leave out some clones; in studies compared against another copy, an unresolved V gene accounts for under half, and the cause of the remainder is not known. V and J calls and clone size are those listed in that table; D and trimming were worked out from the DNA. This sample holds about 140,000 clones; roughly three quarters were observed only once. The top ten constitute roughly 4.6% of the sample.

The cohort was made up of 500 to 800 healthy bone marrow donors. Cohort members were all nominally healthy when sampled, although unrecorded immune exposures were likely present. The donor was CMV seronegative and was included in the group of a few hundred seronegative cohort members. A peripheral blood sample was collected from each donor, and TCR beta sequencing was performed on peripheral blood mononuclear cells. The Qiagen DNeasy Blood Extraction Kit was used to extract genomic DNA from the blood cell samples. Trimming accounts for 2 bases at V and 7 bases at J, while the number of junction bases matched to no gene is 5. The CDR3 starts with the cysteine, ends with the phenylalanine, and has 15 residues. The entry retains the CDR3 DNA only, 45 bases that are in frame from base 1. Reading the germline V gene gives CDR1 SGHVS and CDR2 FQNEAQ. As concerns this clone: Its antigen is currently not known. Nothing much larger sits one base from this clone, and base qualities are not available.

This sequence uses TRBV7-8 and TRBJ2-1, with TRBD2 matching 10 junction bases. Sequences were obtained from PBMCs. The clonotype originates from a woman aged 45-59 years in good health and CMV-seronegative. CDR3 loop: CASSLSSGGINEQFF. The sequenced DNA is TGTGCCAGCAGCTTAAGTAGCGGGGGGATAAATGAGCAGTTCTTC.